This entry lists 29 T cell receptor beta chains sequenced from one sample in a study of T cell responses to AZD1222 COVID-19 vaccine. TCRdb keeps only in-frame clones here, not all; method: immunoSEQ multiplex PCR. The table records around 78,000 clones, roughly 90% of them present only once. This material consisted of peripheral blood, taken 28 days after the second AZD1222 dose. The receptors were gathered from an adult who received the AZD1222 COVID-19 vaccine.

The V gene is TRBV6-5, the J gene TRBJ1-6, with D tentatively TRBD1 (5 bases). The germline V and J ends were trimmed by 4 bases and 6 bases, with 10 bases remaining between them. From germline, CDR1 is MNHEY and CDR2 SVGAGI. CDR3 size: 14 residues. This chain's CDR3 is CASSWGTINSPLHF. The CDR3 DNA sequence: TGTGCCAGCAGTTGGGGGACCATTAATTCACCCCTCCACTTT.

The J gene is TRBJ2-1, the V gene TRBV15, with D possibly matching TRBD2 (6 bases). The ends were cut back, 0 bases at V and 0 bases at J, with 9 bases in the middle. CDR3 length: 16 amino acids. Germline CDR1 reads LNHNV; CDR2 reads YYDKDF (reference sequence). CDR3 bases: TGTGCCACCAGCAGAGATCGGGGGAACTCCTACAATGAGCAGTTCTTC. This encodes CATSRDRGNSYNEQFF.

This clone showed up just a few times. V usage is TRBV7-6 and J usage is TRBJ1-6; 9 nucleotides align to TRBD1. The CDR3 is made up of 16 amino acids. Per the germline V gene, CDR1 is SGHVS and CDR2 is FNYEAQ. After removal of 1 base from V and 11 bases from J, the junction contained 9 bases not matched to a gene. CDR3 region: CASSLGPQGARAPLHF. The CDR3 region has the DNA TGTGCCAGCAGCTTAGGGCCACAGGGGGCAAGGGCACCCCTCCACTTT.

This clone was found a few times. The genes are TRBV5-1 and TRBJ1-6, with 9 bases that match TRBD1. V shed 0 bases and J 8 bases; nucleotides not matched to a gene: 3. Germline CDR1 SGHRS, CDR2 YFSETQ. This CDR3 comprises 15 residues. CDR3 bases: TGCGCCAGCAGCTTGGCGGGACAGGGCGATTCACCCCTCCACTTT. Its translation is CASSLAGQGDSPLHF.

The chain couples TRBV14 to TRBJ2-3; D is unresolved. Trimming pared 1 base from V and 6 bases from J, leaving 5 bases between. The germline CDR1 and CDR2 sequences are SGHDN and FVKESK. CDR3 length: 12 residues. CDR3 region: CASSQVGDTQYF. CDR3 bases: TGTGCCAGCAGCCAAGTTGGTGATACGCAGTATTTT.

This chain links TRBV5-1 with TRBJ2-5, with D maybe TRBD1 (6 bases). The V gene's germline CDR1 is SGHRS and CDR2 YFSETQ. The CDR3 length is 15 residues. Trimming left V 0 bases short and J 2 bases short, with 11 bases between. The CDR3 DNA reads TGCGCCAGCAGCTTGGGGCCAGGGGATCAAGAGACCCAGTACTTC. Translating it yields CASSLGPGDQETQYF.

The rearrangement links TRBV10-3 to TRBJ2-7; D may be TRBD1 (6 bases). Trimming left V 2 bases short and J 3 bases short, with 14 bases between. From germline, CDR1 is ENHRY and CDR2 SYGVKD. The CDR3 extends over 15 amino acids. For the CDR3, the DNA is TGTGCCATCAGTGAGGCGACAGGATTCTTCTACGAGCAGTACTTC. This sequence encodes CAISEATGFFYEQYF.

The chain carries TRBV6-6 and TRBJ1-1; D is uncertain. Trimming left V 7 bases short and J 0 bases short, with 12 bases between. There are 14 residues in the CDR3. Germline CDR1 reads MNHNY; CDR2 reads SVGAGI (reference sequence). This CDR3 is CASTLAGMNTEAFF. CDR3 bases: TGTGCCAGCACGCTCGCCGGGATGAACACTGAAGCTTTCTTT.

CDR3: CASSFLAGNGNTIYF. CDR3 coding DNA: TGTGCCAGCAGCTTCCTCGCTGGGAATGGAAACACCATATATTTT. V gene TRBV7-9 combines with J gene TRBJ1-3; D not certain. This CDR3 has 15 amino acids. Germline CDR1 reads SEHNR; CDR2 reads FQNEAQ (reference sequence). V was shortened by 3 bases and J by 3 bases, with 12 bases between the two germline ends.

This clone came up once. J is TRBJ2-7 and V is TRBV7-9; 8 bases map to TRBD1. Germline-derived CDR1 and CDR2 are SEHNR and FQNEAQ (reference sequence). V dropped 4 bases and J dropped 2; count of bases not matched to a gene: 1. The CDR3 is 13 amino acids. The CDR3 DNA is TGTGCCAGCAGCTGGACAGGGACCTACGAGCAGTACTTC. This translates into CASSWTGTYEQYF.

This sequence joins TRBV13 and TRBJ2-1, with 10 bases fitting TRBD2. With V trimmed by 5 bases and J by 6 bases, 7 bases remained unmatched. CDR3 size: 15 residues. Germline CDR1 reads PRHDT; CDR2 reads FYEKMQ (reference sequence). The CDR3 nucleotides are TGTGCCAGCAGCCCCGAGCGGGGGGGCGTCAATGAGCAGTTCTTC. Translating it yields CASSPERGGVNEQFF.

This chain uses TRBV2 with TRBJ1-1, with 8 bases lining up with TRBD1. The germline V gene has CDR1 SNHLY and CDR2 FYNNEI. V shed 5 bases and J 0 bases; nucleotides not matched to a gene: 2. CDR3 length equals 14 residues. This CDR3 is CASSRQGLNTEAFF. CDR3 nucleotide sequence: TGTGCCAGCAGTAGACAGGGGCTGAACACTGAAGCTTTCTTT.

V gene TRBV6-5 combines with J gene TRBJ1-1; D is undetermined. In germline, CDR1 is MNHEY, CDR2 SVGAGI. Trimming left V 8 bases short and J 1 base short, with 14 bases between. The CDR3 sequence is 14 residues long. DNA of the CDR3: TGTGCCAGCTCCCCGTTCGGGCAGAACACTGAAGCTTTCTTT. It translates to CASSPFGQNTEAFF.

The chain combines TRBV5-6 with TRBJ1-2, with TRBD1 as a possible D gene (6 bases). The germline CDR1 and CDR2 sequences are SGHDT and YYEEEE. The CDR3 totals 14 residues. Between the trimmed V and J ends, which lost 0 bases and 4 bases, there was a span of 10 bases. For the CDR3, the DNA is TGTGCCAGCAGCTTGGATGGGACAAGCTATGGCTACACCTTC. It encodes CASSLDGTSYGYTF.

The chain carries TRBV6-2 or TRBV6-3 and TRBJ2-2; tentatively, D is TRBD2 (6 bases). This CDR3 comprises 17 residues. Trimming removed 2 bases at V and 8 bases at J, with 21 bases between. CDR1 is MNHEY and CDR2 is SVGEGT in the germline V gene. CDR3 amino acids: CASSYMGLDGGAGELFF. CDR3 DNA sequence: TGTGCCAGCAGTTACATGGGATTGGACGGAGGGGCAGGGGAGCTGTTTTTT.

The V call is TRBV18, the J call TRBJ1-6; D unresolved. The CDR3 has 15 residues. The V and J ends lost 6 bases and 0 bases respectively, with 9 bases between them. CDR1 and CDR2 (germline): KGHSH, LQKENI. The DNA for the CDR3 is TGTGCCAGCTCGCCGGGAAACTCCTATAATTCACCCCTCCACTTT. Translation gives CASSPGNSYNSPLHF. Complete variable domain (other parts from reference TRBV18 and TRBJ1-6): NAGVMQNPRHLVRRRGQEARLRCSPMKGHSHVYWYRQLPEEGLKFMVYLQKENIIDESGMPKERFSAEFPKEGPSILRIQQVVRGDSAAYFCASSPGNSYNSPLHFGNGTRLTVT.

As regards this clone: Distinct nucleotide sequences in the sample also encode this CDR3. CDR3 residues: CASSRDRSSYNSPLHF. CDR3 sequence (DNA): TGTGCCAGCAGTAGGGACAGGAGCTCCTATAATTCACCCCTCCACTTT. The chain uses TRBV7-2 and TRBJ1-6; 8 bases align to TRBD1. This CDR3 comprises 16 residues. Germline V gene lookup returns CDR1 SGHTA and CDR2 FQGNSA. Trimming removed 6 bases from V and 0 bases from J; junction bases left unmatched: 4.

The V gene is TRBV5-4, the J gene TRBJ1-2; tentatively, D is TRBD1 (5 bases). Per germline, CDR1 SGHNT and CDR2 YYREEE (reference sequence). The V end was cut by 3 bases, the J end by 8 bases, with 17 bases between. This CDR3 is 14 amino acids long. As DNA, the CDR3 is TGTGCCAGCAGCTCCCCGGGAGGGGTTTTGGGCTACACCTTC. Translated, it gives CASSSPGGVLGYTF.

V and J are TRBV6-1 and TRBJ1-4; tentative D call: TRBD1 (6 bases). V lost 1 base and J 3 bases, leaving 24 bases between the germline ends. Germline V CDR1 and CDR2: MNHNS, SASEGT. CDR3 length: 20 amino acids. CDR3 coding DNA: TGTGCCAGCAGTGAAGGGGCCCCTGGGGGGGCGATCTACCCTAATGAAAAACTGTTTTTT. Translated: CASSEGAPGGAIYPNEKLFF.

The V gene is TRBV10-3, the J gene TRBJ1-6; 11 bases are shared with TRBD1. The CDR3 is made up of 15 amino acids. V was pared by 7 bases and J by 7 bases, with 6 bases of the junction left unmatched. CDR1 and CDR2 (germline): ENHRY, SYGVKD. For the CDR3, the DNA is TGTGCCATCAAAAGGACAGGGGGCGAGAATTCACCCCTCCACTTT. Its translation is CAIKRTGGENSPLHF.

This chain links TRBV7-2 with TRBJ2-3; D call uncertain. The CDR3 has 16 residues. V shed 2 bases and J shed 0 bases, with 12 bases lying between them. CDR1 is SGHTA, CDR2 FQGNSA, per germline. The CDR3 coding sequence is TGTGCCAGCAGCTTATCTAGGCGGTCTAGCACAGATACGCAGTATTTT. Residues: CASSLSRRSSTDTQYF.

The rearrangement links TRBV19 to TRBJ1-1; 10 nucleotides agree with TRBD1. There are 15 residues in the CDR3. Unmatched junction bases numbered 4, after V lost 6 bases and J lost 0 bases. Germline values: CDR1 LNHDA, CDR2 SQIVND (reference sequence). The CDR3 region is CASRDRGLLNTEAFF. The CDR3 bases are TGTGCCAGTAGAGACAGGGGGCTTTTGAACACTGAAGCTTTCTTT.

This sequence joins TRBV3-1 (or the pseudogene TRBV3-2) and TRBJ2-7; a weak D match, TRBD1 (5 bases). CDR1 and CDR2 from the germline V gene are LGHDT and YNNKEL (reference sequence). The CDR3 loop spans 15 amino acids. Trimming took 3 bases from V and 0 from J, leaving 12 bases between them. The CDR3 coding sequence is TGTGCCAGCAGCCAGGGTAGGGGTAGCTCCTACGAGCAGTACTTC. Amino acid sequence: CASSQGRGSSYEQYF.

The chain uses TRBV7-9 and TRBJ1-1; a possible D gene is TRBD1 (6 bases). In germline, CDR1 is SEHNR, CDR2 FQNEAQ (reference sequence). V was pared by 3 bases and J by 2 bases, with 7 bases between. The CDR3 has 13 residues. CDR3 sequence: CASSLDSNTEAFF. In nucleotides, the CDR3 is TGTGCCAGCAGCTTGGACAGTAACACTGAAGCTTTCTTT.

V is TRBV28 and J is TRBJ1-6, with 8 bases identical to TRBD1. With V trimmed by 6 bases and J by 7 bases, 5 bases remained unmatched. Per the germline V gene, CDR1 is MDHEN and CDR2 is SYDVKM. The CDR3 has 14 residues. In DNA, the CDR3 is TGTGCCAGCAGGGGGGGACAGGCCAATTCACCCCTCCACTTT. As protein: CASRGGQANSPLHF. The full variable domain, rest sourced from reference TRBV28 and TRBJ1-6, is DVKVTQSSRYLVKRTGEKVFLECVQDMDHENMFWYRQDPGLGLRLIYFSYDVKMKEKGDIPEGYSVSREKKERFSLILESASTNQTSMYLCASRGGQANSPLHFGNGTRLTVT.

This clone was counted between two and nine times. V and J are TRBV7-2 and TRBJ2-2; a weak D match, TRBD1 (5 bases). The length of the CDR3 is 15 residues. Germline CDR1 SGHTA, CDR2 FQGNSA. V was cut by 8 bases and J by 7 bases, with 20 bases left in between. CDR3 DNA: TGTGCCAGCCGATCCGACAGATATGCCAGCGGGGAGCTGTTTTTT. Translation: CASRSDRYASGELFF.

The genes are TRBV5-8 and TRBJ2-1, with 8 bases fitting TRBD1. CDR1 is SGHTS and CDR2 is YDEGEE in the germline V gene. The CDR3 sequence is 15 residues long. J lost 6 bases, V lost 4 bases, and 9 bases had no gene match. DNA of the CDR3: TGTGCCAGCAGCGATGAAGGGACAGGCCCCAATGAGCAGTTCTTC. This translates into CASSDEGTGPNEQFF.

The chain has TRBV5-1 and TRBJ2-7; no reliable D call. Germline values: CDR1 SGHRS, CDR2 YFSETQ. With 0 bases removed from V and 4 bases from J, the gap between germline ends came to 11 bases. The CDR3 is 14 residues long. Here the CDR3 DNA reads TGCGCCAGCAGCTTGGAACGGAACCCTTACGAGCAGTACTTC. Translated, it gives CASSLERNPYEQYF.

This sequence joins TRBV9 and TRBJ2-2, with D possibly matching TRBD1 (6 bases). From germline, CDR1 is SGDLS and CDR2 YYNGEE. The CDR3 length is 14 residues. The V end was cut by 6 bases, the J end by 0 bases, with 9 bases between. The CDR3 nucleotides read TGTGCCAGCACCCACAGGGCGAACACCGGGGAGCTGTTTTTT. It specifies CASTHRANTGELFF.